This is a list of T cell receptor beta chains from one sample in a study of cytomegalovirus exposure and HLA in healthy donors. Only in-frame clones appear in the TCRdb table, and some are missing; sequencing was by immunoSEQ multiplex PCR. The top ten hold around 1.9% of the sample, which has about 140,000 clones, roughly two thirds seen once. Source material: PBMCs. The receptors originated from a male donor in good health and CMV-seronegative. The CDR3 runs from the conserved cysteine through the conserved F or W. A D gene is named only where the DNA matches it firmly. Size is stated for part of the rows, as once, few or many counts, or as a class when the clone is expanded.

clone size,V gene,D gene,J gene,CDR3 protein,CDR3 DNA
-,TRBV20-1,-,TRBJ2-1,CSARRGNEQFF,TGCAGTGCTAGGCGGGGCAATGAGCAGTTCTTC
-,TRBV4-1,-,TRBJ2-7,CASSPRGQTYEQYF,TGCGCCAGCAGCCCAAGAGGACAGACCTACGAGCAGTACTTC
-,TRBV27,-,TRBJ1-1,CASSLQVNTEAFF,TGTGCCAGCAGTTTGCAGGTGAACACTGAAGCTTTCTTT
-,TRBV7-6,TRBD1,TRBJ1-1,CASSLASETGSTEAFF,TGTGCCAGCAGCTTAGCGTCGGAGACAGGGAGCACTGAAGCTTTCTTT
-,TRBV6-1,TRBD1,TRBJ2-1,CASSPDRDYNEQFF,TGTGCCAGCAGTCCCGACAGGGATTACAATGAGCAGTTCTTC
few,TRBV11-2,-,TRBJ2-7,CASSLTYRYEQYF,TGTGCCAGCAGCTTAACCTACCGTTACGAGCAGTACTTC
-,TRBV13,TRBD2,TRBJ2-6,CASSPLGSGGANVLTF,TGTGCCAGCAGCCCCCTGGGAAGCGGGGGTGCCAACGTCCTGACTTTC
-,TRBV2,TRBD1,TRBJ2-1,CASKQDRGEYNEQFF,TGTGCCAGCAAACAAGACAGGGGAGAATACAATGAGCAGTTCTTC
-,TRBV19,TRBD1,TRBJ1-1,CASSFDRERGLMNTEAFF,TGTGCCAGTAGTTTCGACAGAGAAAGGGGGCTAATGAACACTGAAGCTTTCTTT
once,TRBV29-1,TRBD2,TRBJ2-1,CSVTRGLAGGNEQFF,TGCAGCGTGACCAGGGGACTAGCGGGGGGTAATGAGCAGTTCTTC
-,TRBV10-3,TRBD1,TRBJ2-3,CAIRQGTSTDTQYF,TGTGCCATCCGACAGGGGACAAGCACAGATACGCAGTATTTT
-,TRBV7-9,-,TRBJ1-2,CASRGGVYDYGYTF,TGTGCCAGTAGGGGGGGGGTTTACGACTATGGCTACACCTTC
-,TRBV6-6,-,TRBJ1-3,CASSYPRSGAGNTIYF,TGTGCCAGCAGTTACCCTCGCTCAGGGGCTGGAAACACCATATATTTT
-,TRBV28,-,TRBJ2-3,CASSLSRGVTDTQYF,TGTGCCAGCAGTTTAAGCAGGGGCGTCACAGATACGCAGTATTTT
-,TRBV7-2,-,TRBJ1-1,CASSPVGGYPTEAFF,TGTGCCAGCAGCCCCGTCGGGGGGTATCCAACTGAAGCTTTCTTT
-,TRBV19,-,TRBJ2-1,CASWDISRNEQFF,TGTGCCAGTTGGGACATTTCCCGCAATGAGCAGTTCTTC
once,TRBV12-5,TRBD2,TRBJ2-3,CASGHGLAGGYF,TGTGCTAGTGGCCACGGACTAGCGGGCGGATATTTT
few,TRBV7-9,-,TRBJ2-6,CASSYHDSPYSGANVLTF,TGTGCCAGCAGCTATCACGACAGCCCCTACTCTGGGGCCAACGTCCTGACTTTC
few,TRBV19,TRBD1,TRBJ2-7,CASSADRASSYEQYF,TGTGCCAGTAGTGCCGACAGGGCTAGCTCCTACGAGCAGTACTTC
few,TRBV10-3,-,TRBJ2-1,CAISESWDRGDEQFF,TGTGCCATCAGTGAGTCGTGGGATAGGGGCGATGAGCAGTTCTTC
-,TRBV5-1,-,TRBJ2-6,CASTPTDSGANVLTF,TGCGCCAGCACCCCGACAGACTCTGGGGCCAACGTCCTGACTTTC
once,TRBV9,TRBD2,TRBJ2-5,CASSDLGLAEIGTQYF,TGTGCCAGCAGCGACTTGGGACTAGCGGAAATCGGAACCCAGTACTTC